This passage covers 11 T cell receptor beta chains from one sample sequenced in a study of blood T cell repertoires in COVID-19. The table came from immunoSEQ multiplex PCR; TCRdb's copy has only in-frame clones and leaves some out. This sample carries some 21,000 clones, around 90% of them seen once, and the ten largest clones take roughly 18%. Sequencing was performed on peripheral blood. Receptors originate from a human donor in a cohort sampled during active COVID-19.

The J gene is TRBJ1-5, the V gene TRBV10-3, with D unresolved. This CDR3 contains 14 residues. V was pared by 10 bases and J by 0 bases, with 13 bases between. Germline V gene data show CDR1 as ENHRY and CDR2 as SYGVKD. The CDR3 bases are TGTGCCAGTGAGGATCCATATAGCAATCAGCCCCAGCATTTT. Translation: CASEDPYSNQPQHF.

The chain carries TRBV3-1 (or the pseudogene TRBV3-2) and TRBJ2-3, with D perhaps TRBD2 (6 bases). V lost 3 bases to trimming and J lost 6 bases, with 13 bases between them. This CDR3 comprises 14 residues. Germline lookup yields CDR1 LGHDT and CDR2 YNNKEL (reference sequence). As DNA, the CDR3 is TGTGCCAGCAGCCAGTGGGACTCCCCGGATACGCAGTATTTT. Encoded protein: CASSQWDSPDTQYF.

The chain carries TRBV27 and TRBJ2-7, with D possibly being TRBD2 (5 bases). V was pared by 2 bases and J by 3 bases, with 11 bases between. Germline CDR1 and CDR2: MNHEY and SMNVEV (reference sequence). The CDR3 loop spans 14 amino acids. The CDR3: CASSLTGLHYEQYF. The CDR3 bases are TGTGCCAGCAGTTTAACTGGACTCCACTACGAGCAGTACTTC.

This clone was counted once. V and J are TRBV4-1 and TRBJ2-1, with TRBD2 matching 8 bases. Unmatched junction bases numbered 10, after V lost 0 bases and J lost 9 bases. The CDR3 runs to 16 residues. Germline assignment: CDR1 MGHRA and CDR2 YSYEKL. CDR3 region: CASSQDLPRGGSEQFF. CDR3 sequence (DNA): TGCGCCAGCAGCCAAGATTTACCCCGGGGGGGATCTGAGCAGTTCTTC.

This clone was seen once. The chain links TRBV19 to TRBJ1-3, with 8 bases aligning to TRBD1. This CDR3 has 14 residues. Looked up from germline, CDR1 is LNHDA and CDR2 is SQIVND (reference sequence). The trim removed 11 bases at V and 2 bases at J, leaving 8 bases unmatched. The CDR3 region is CAGGAGGTGNTIYF. Written as DNA, the CDR3 is TGTGCCGGAGGGGCAGGGGGCACTGGAAACACCATATATTTT.

The chain recombines TRBV6-5 with TRBJ1-2, with TRBD1 matching 8 bases. This CDR3 has 13 amino acids. The germline V gene encodes CDR1 MNHEY and CDR2 SVGAGI. V shed 4 bases and J 7 bases; nucleotides not matched to a gene: 5. The CDR3 spells CASSSGQGGGYTF. In DNA, the CDR3 is TGTGCCAGCAGTTCCGGACAGGGAGGTGGCTACACCTTC.

This clone occurred a few times. The V call is TRBV29-1, the J call TRBJ1-5; D might be TRBD1 (6 bases). The CDR3 spans 13 residues. V gave up 3 bases and J gave up 7 bases, with 13 bases separating them. Germline V CDR1 and CDR2: SQVTM, ANQGSEA. CDR3 region: CSVERGNGQPQHF. The CDR3 coding sequence is TGCAGCGTTGAGAGGGGGAACGGCCAGCCCCAGCATTTT.

The chain uses TRBV27 and TRBJ2-5; 8 bases fit TRBD2. The CDR3 consists of 15 residues. The trim removed 3 bases at V and 5 bases at J, leaving 8 bases unmatched. Germline loops: CDR1 MNHEY, CDR2 SMNVEV (reference sequence). The CDR3 DNA reads as TGTGCCAGCAGTTTTAGCGGGGTTACTGGGGAGACCCAGTACTTC. The encoded protein is CASSFSGVTGETQYF.

This clone was picked up one time. The rearrangement uses TRBV15 and TRBJ1-1; the match to TRBD1 covers 8 bases. Germline CDR1 reads LNHNV; CDR2 reads YYDKDF (reference sequence). With 9 bases clipped from V and 4 bases from J, the junction kept 13 bases outside the gene matches. CDR3 length: 15 amino acids. The DNA for the CDR3 is TGTGCCACGAGAGATCCAGGGGGCGATGTCACTGAAGCTTTCTTT. Translating gives CATRDPGGDVTEAFF. The full variable domain, with the rest looked up from reference TRBV15 and TRBJ1-1, is DAMVIQNPRYQVTQFGKPVTLSCSQTLNHNVMYWYQQKSSQAPKLLFHYYDKDFNNEADTPDNFQSRRPNTSFCFLDIRSPGLGDTAMYLCATRDPGGDVTEAFFGQGTRLTVV.

CDR3 DNA sequence: TGTGCCAGCAGCGGAACGGGACAGCCTATGAATGAGCAGTTCTTC. Translating it yields CASSGTGQPMNEQFF. J is TRBJ2-1 and V is TRBV5-6, with 7 bases that match TRBD1. Germline-derived CDR1 and CDR2 are SGHDT and YYEEEE. J was trimmed by 7 bases and V by 4 bases; bases with no gene match: 11. The length of the CDR3 is 15 residues.

V usage is TRBV9 and J usage is TRBJ2-3; 8 nucleotides match TRBD1. The germline V gene has CDR1 SGDLS and CDR2 YYNGEE. Trimming at V came to 4 bases and at J to 1 base, leaving 8 bases not matched to a gene. The CDR3 sequence is 16 residues long. CDR3: CASSPRTGLGTDTQYF. As DNA, the CDR3 is TGTGCCAGCAGCCCCCGGACAGGGCTGGGCACAGATACGCAGTATTTT.